This T cell receptor (beta chain) was sequenced during a study of breast tumors, draining lymph nodes, adjacent tissues. TCRdb recomputed calls from the multiplex PCR reads with MiXCR, one row per CDR3 protein. Of about 130,000 distinct CDR3 sequences listed, about 20% were seen once; the top ten hold 2.2%. Unmatched junction bases numbered 3, after V lost 7 bases and J lost 3 bases. Germline lookup yields CDR1 SNHLY and CDR2 FYNNEI. CDR3 length equals 13 residues. At least ten counts were recorded for this clonotype. Breast cancer patients provided tissue from their axillary draining lymph nodes. The receptor comes from a female donor with breast cancer. Some clones in this sample may be carry-over from other donors' samples. J is TRBJ2-7 and V is TRBV2; 10 positions agree with TRBD1. The source material was axillary lymph node tissue. CDR3 coding DNA: TGTGCCAGCATTCGGGACAGGGGCTACGAGCAGTACTTC. Translation: CASIRDRGYEQYF. Combining the CDR3 with reference TRBV2 and TRBJ2-7 gives the whole variable domain EPEVTQTPSHQVTQMGQEVILRCVPISNHLYFYWYRQILGQKVEFLVSFYNNEISEKSEIFDDQFSVERPDGSNFTLKIRSTKLEDSAMYFCASIRDRGYEQYFGPGTRLTVT.